What follows describes a single TCR beta chain. In the authors' workflow: Reference gene primers were amplified, and this amplification served to estimate nucleated cell counts. The data were produced by immunoSEQ multiplex PCR, yet TCRdb's version contains in-frame clones alone and is incomplete. That table furnishes V, J and clone size, whereas the DNA furnished D and trimming. This table has tens of thousands of clones, approximately 80% appearing once. This sample is drawn from a study of blood T cell repertoires in COVID-19. Background on the study: The study drew acute and convalescent COVID-19 samples from the United States, Italy and Spain. The analysed material was cDNA or gDNA that came from T cells, B-cell-depleted T cells, or PBMCs.

Germline V CDR1 and CDR2: SGDLS, YYNGEE. Trimming stripped 0 bases from V and 2 bases from J, with 9 bases between. CDR3 length equals 15 residues. Sequences were obtained from peripheral blood. The chain has TRBV9 and TRBJ2-1; maybe TRBD2 (7 bases). This clonotype originated in a human donor in a cohort sampled during active or convalescent COVID-19. CDR3 DNA sequence: TGTGCCAGCAGCGTAGGCGGGGGCGCCTACAATGAGCAGTTCTTC. Amino acids: CASSVGGGAYNEQFF.